The 11 T cell receptor beta chains reported below all come from one sample, sequenced in a study of OX40 agonist ivuxolimab in advanced cancers. Generated by immunoSEQ multiplex PCR, the TCRdb table keeps only in-frame clones and is missing some. In the table there are 70,000 to 85,000 clones, approximately 93% of which are singletons. The specimen comprised CD4+ or CD8+ T cells sorted from blood, sampled in a trial of the OX40 agonist ivuxolimab. The origin of the receptors is an adult with an advanced solid tumor such as melanoma, head and neck, liver or kidney cancer.

This sequence joins TRBV5-8 and TRBJ2-7, with D tentatively TRBD1 (5 bases). The germline V and J ends were trimmed by 4 bases and 7 bases, with 12 bases remaining between them. The germline CDR1 and CDR2 sequences are SGHTS and YDEGEE. The length of the CDR3 is 12 residues. The CDR3 is CASSNWTPEQYF. DNA for the CDR3: TGTGCCAGCAGCAACTGGACACCGGAGCAGTACTTC.

This clone was recorded once. V usage is TRBV4-2 and J usage is TRBJ2-7; 8 bases are a match to TRBD2. CDR1 is LGHNA and CDR2 is YNFKEQ in the germline V gene. With V trimmed by 1 base and J by 4 bases, 9 bases remained unmatched. The CDR3 contains 16 residues. The DNA for the CDR3 is TGTGCCAGCAGCCAAGTGGTCAGCGGGAGAGTGTACGAGCAGTACTTC. Protein: CASSQVVSGRVYEQYF.

This chain joins TRBV7-3 and TRBJ2-3, with D possibly being TRBD1 or TRBD2 (6 bases each). The CDR3 has 16 residues. The V end was cut by 2 bases, the J end by 2 bases, with 14 bases between. Germline CDR1 reads SGHTA; CDR2 reads FQGTGA. CDR3 amino acids: CASSLLGGWFTDTQYF. The CDR3 DNA is TGTGCCAGCAGCTTACTGGGGGGCTGGTTCACAGATACGCAGTATTTT.

The chain carries TRBV7-2 and TRBJ1-2; D call uncertain. V was trimmed by 5 bases and J by 7 bases, leaving 11 bases between them. The CDR3 runs to 12 residues. Per the germline V gene, CDR1 is SGHTA and CDR2 is FQGNSA. DNA for the CDR3: TGTGCCAGCAGCCCACGGGGAGTTGGCTACACCTTC. Protein product: CASSPRGVGYTF. Full variable domain (outside the CDR3, taken from reference TRBV7-2 and TRBJ1-2): GAGVSQSPSNKVTEKGKDVELRCDPISGHTALYWYRQSLGQGLEFLIYFQGNSAPDKSGLPSDRFSAERTGGSVSTLTIQRTQQEDSAVYLCASSPRGVGYTFGSGTRLTVV.

This clone was recorded only once. V gene TRBV7-9 combines with J gene TRBJ2-5; no reliable D call. Trimming took 2 bases from V and 1 from J, leaving 11 bases between them. CDR1 SEHNR and CDR2 FQNEAQ come from the germline V gene (reference sequence). This CDR3 is 15 amino acids long. This CDR3 is CASSLPGRSQETQYF. The CDR3 DNA reads as TGTGCCAGCAGCTTACCCGGACGTAGCCAAGAGACCCAGTACTTC.

The gene calls are TRBV6-6 and TRBJ1-2; D uncertain. The CDR3 covers 13 residues. Trimming removed 7 bases at V and 1 base at J, with 10 bases between. The germline V gene has CDR1 MNHNY and CDR2 SVGAGI (reference sequence). This chain's CDR3 is CASTPAINYGYTF. The CDR3 bases are TGTGCCAGCACCCCAGCGATTAACTATGGCTACACCTTC.

This chain uses TRBV20-1 with TRBJ2-7, with D uncertain. The germline gives CDR1 DFQATT, CDR2 SNEGSKA (reference sequence). The CDR3 sequence is 10 residues long. V lost 4 bases to trimming and J lost 3 bases, with 4 bases between them. The CDR3 loop is CSATDYEQYF. CDR3 DNA sequence: TGCAGTGCTACCGACTACGAGCAGTACTTC.

This clone was found once. This chain connects TRBV13 to TRBJ1-2; a weak D match, TRBD1 (5 bases). The CDR3 extends over 16 amino acids. Trimming stripped 0 bases from V and 4 bases from J, with 15 bases between. CDR1 and CDR2 from the germline V gene are PRHDT and FYEKMQ (reference sequence). Written as DNA, the CDR3 is TGTGCCAGCAGCTTAGGCCTGCAGGGAGTCCCCTATGGCTACACCTTC. Translated: CASSLGLQGVPYGYTF.

The genes are TRBV7-3 and TRBJ2-7; 8 bases are a match to TRBD1. The CDR3 is made up of 15 amino acids. Looked up from germline, CDR1 is SGHTA and CDR2 is FQGTGA. Unmatched junction bases numbered 3, after V lost 2 bases and J lost 0 bases. The CDR3 sequence is CASSLSGGLSYEQYF. CDR3 DNA sequence: TGTGCCAGCAGCTTATCAGGGGGCCTCTCCTACGAGCAGTACTTC.

The chain has TRBV4-2 and TRBJ2-1, with D unclear. V was shortened by 0 bases and J by 10 bases, with 16 bases between the two germline ends. The germline V gene encodes CDR1 LGHNA and CDR2 YNFKEQ. The CDR3 sequence is 15 residues long. The CDR3 DNA reads TGTGCCAGCAGCCAAGATCGCAACTACCTTGGGGAGCAGTTCTTC. It specifies CASSQDRNYLGEQFF.

V gene TRBV27 combines with J gene TRBJ2-1; TRBD2 is a possible D gene (6 bases). CDR3 length: 15 amino acids. V was trimmed by 5 bases and J by 2 bases, leaving 13 bases between them. Germline lookup yields CDR1 MNHEY and CDR2 SMNVEV (reference sequence). CDR3 DNA sequence: TGTGCCAGCAGTCTCGGGAGCAGGCCCTACAATGAGCAGTTCTTC. Amino acids: CASSLGSRPYNEQFF.